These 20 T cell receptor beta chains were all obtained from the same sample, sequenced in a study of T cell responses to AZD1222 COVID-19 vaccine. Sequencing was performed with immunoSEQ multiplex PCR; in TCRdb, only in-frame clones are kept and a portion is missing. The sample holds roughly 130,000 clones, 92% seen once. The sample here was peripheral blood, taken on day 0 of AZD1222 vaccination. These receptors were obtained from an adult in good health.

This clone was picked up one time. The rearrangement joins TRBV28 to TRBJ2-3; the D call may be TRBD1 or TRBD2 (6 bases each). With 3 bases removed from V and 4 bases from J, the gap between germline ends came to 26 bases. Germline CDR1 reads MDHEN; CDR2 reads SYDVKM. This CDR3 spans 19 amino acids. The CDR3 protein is CASSFSPAVLSGGSDTQYF. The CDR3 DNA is TGTGCCAGCAGTTTCTCCCCCGCGGTTTTGTCCGGGGGCTCAGATACGCAGTATTTT.

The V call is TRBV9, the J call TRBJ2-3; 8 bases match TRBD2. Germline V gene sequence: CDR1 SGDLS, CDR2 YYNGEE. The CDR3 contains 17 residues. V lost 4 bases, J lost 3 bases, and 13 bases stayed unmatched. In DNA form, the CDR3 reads TGTGCCAGCAGCCCCCGTCGGGCGGGAGGCACGACAGATACGCAGTATTTT. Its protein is CASSPRRAGGTTDTQYF.

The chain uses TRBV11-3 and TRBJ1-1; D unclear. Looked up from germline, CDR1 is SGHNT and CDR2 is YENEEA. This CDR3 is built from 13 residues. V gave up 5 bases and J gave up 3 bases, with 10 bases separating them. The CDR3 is CASSADGYTEAFF. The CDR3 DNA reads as TGTGCCAGCAGCGCGGACGGGTACACTGAAGCTTTCTTT.

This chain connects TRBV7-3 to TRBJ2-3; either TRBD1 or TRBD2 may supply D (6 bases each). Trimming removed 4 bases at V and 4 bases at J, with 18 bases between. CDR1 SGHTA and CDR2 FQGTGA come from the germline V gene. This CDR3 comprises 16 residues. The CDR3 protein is CASSSLGGLRSDTQYF. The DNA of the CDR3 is TGTGCCAGCAGCTCCCTAGGGGGGCTGCGATCAGATACGCAGTATTTT.

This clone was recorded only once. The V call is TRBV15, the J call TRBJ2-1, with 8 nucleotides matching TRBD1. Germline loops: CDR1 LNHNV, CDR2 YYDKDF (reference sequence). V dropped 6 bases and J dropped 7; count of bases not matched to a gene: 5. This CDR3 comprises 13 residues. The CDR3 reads CATRRDRTNEQFF. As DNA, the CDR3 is TGTGCCACCAGGAGGGACAGGACAAATGAGCAGTTCTTC. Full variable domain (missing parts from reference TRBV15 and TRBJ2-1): DAMVIQNPRYQVTQFGKPVTLSCSQTLNHNVMYWYQQKSSQAPKLLFHYYDKDFNNEADTPDNFQSRRPNTSFCFLDIRSPGLGDTAMYLCATRRDRTNEQFFGPGTRLTVL.

This chain's CDR3 is CASRYGQVFNQPQHF. For the CDR3, the DNA is TGTGCCAGCAGATACGGACAGGTGTTCAATCAGCCCCAGCATTTT. This chain connects TRBV28 to TRBJ1-5; the match to TRBD1 covers 7 bases. The germline V gene encodes CDR1 MDHEN and CDR2 SYDVKM. With V trimmed by 6 bases and J by 3 bases, 8 bases remained unmatched. This CDR3 contains 15 residues.

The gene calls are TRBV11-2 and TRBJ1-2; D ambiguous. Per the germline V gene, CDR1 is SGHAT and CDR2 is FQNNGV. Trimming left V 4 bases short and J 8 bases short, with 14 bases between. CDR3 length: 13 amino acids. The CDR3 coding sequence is TGTGCCAGCAGCTCCGAACCCGGGAGGGGCTACACCTTC. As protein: CASSSEPGRGYTF.

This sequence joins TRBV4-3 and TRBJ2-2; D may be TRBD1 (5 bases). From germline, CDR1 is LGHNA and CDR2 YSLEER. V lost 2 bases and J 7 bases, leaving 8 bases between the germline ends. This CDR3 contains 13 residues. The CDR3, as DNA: TGCGCCAGCAGCCAATGGACATTCGGGGAGCTGTTTTTT. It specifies CASSQWTFGELFF.

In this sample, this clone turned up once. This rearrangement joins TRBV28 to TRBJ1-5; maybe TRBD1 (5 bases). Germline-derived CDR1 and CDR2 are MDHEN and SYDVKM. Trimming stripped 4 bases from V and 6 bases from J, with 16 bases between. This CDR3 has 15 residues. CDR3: CASSYRDGVSQPQHF. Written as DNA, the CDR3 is TGTGCCAGCAGTTATAGGGACGGTGTCAGTCAGCCCCAGCATTTT.

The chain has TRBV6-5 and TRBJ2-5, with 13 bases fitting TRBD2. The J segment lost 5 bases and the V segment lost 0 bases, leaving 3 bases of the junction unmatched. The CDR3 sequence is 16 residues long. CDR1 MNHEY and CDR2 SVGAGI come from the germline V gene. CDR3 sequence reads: CASSYSGLAGAETQYF. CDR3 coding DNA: TGTGCCAGCAGTTACTCCGGACTAGCGGGAGCGGAGACCCAGTACTTC.

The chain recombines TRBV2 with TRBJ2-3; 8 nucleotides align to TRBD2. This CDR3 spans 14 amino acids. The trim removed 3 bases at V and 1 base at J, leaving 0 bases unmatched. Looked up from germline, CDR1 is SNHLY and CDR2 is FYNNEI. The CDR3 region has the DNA TGTGCCAGCAGTGAGACTAGCGGCACAGATACGCAGTATTTT. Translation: CASSETSGTDTQYF.

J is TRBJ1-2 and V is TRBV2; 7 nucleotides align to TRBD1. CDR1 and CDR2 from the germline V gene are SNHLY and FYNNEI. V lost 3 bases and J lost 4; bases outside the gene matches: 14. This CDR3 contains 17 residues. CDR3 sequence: CASSEGQGGFYGYGYTF. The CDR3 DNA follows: TGTGCCAGCAGTGAGGGGCAGGGGGGGTTTTATGGCTATGGCTACACCTTC.

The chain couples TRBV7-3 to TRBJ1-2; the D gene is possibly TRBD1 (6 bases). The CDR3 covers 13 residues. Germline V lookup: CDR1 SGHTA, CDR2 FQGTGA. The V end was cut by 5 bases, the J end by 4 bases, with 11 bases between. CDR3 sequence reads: CASSEQGGYGYTF. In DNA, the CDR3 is TGTGCCAGCAGCGAACAGGGTGGCTATGGCTACACCTTC.

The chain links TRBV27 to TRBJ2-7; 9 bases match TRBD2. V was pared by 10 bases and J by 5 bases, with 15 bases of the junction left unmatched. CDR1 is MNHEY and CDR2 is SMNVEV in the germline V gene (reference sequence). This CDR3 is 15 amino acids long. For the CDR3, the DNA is TGTGCCACCATCTCCGCGGGAGGGGGACCCCACGAGCAGTACTTC. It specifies CATISAGGGPHEQYF.

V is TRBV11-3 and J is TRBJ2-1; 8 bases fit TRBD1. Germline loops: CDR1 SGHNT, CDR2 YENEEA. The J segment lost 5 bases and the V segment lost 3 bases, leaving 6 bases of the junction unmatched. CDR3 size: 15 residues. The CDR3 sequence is CASSFRGPGHNEQFF. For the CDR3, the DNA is TGTGCCAGCAGCTTCAGGGGGCCTGGACACAATGAGCAGTTCTTC.

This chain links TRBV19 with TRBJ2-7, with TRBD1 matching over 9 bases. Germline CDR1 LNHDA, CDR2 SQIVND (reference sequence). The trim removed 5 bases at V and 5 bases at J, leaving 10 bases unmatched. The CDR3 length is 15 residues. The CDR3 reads CASSSYSGQGNEQYF. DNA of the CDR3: TGTGCCAGTAGTTCCTACTCGGGACAGGGAAACGAGCAGTACTTC.

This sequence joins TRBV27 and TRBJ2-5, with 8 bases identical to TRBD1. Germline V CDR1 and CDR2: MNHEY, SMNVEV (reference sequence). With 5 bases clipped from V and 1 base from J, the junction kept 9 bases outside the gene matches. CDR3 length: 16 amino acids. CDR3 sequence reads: CASSRGTGSIQETQYF. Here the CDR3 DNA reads TGTGCCAGCAGTAGAGGGACAGGCTCAATCCAAGAGACCCAGTACTTC.

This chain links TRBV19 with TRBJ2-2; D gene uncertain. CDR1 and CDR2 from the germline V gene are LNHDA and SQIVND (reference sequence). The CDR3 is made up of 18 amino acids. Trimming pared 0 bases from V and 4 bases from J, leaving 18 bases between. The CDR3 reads CASSIDGPAQPGTGELFF. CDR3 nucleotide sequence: TGTGCCAGTAGTATAGACGGACCGGCCCAACCCGGCACCGGGGAGCTGTTTTTT.

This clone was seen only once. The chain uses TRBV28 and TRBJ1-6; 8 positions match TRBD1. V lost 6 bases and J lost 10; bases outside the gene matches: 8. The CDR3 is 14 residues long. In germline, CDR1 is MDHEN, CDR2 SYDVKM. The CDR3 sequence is CASSPQGAWSPLHF. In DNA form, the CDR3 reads TGTGCCAGCAGCCCCCAGGGGGCTTGGTCACCCCTCCACTTT.

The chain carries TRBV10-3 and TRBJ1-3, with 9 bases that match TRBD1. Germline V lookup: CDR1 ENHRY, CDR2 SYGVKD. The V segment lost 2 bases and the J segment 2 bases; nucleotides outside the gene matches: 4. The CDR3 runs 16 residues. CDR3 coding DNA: TGTGCCATCAGTGAGAGGGACAGGGTAGCTGGAAACACCATATATTTT. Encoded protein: CAISERDRVAGNTIYF.